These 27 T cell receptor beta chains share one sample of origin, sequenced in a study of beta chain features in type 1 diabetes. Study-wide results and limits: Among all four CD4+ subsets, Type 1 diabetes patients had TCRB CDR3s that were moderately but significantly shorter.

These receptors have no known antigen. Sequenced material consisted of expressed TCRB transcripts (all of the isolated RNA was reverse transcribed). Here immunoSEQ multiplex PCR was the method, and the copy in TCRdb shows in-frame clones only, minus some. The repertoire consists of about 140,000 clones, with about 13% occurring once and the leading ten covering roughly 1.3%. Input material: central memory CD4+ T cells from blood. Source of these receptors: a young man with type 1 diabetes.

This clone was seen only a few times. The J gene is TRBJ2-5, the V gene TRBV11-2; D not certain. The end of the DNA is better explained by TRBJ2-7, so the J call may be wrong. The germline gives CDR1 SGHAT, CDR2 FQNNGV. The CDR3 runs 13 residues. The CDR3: CASSHLAGGEQYF. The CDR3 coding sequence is TGTGCCAGCAGCCACCTCGCCGGCGGCGAGCAGTACTTC.

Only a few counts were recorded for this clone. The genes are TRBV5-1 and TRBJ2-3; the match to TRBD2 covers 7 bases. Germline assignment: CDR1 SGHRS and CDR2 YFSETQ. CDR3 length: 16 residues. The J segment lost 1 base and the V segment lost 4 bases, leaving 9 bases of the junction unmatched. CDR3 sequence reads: CASSETREARTDTQYF. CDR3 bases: TGCGCCAGCAGCGAGACTCGGGAGGCCCGCACAGATACGCAGTATTTT.

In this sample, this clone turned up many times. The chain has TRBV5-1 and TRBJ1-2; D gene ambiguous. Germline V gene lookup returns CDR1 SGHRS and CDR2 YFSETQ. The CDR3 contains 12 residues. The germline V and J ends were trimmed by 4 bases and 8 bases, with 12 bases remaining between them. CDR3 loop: CASSPGSVGYTF. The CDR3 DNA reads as TGCGCCAGCAGCCCCGGGAGTGTCGGCTACACCTTC.

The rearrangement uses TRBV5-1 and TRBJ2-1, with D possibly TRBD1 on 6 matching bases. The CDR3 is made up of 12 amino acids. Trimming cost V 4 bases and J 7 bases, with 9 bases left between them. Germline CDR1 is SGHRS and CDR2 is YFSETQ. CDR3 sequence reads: CASSLQGNEQFF. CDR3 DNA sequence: TGCGCCAGCAGCCTTCAGGGGAATGAGCAGTTCTTC. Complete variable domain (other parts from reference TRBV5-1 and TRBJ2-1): KAGVTQTPRYLIKTRGQQVTLSCSPISGHRSVSWYQQTPGQGLQFLFEYFSETQRNKGNFPGRFSGRQFSNSRSEMNVSTLELGDSALYLCASSLQGNEQFFGPGTRLTVL.

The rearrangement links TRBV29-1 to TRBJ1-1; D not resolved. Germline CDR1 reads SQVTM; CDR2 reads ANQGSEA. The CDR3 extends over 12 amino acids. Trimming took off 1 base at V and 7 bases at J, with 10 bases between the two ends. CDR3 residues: CSVEVVRGEAFF. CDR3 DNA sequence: TGCAGCGTTGAAGTCGTACGGGGTGAAGCTTTCTTT.

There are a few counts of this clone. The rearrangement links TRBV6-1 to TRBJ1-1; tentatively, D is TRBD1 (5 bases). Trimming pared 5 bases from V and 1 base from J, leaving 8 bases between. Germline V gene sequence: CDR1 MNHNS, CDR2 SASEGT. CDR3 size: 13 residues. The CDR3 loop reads CASSRGSNTEAFF. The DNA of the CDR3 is TGTGCCAGCAGTCGGGGCTCGAACACTGAAGCTTTCTTT.

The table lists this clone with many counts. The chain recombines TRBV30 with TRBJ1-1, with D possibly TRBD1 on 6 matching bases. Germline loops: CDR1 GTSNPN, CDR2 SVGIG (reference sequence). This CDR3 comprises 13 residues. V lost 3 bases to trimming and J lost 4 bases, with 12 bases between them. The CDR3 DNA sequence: TGTGCCTGGAGAATAAAGGGGGGCACTGAAGCTTTCTTT. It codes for CAWRIKGGTEAFF.

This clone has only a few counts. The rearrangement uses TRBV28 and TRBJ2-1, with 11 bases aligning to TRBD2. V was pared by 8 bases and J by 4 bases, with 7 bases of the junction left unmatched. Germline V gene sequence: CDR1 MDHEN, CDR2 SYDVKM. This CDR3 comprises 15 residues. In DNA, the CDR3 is TGTGCCAGCCTCGCCCCTAGCGGGGGGTACAATGAGCAGTTCTTC. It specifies CASLAPSGGYNEQFF.

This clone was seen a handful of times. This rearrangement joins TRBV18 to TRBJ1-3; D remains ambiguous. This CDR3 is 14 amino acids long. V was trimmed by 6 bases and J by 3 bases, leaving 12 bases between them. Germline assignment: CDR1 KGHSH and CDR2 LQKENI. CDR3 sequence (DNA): TGTGCCAGCTCCCCATCCCCTGTTGGAAACACCATATATTTT. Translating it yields CASSPSPVGNTIYF.

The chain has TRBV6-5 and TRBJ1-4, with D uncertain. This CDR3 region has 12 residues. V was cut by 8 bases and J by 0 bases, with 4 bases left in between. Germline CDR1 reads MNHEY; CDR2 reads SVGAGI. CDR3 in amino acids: CASRATNEKLFF. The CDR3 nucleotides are TGTGCCAGCCGGGCAACTAATGAAAAACTGTTTTTT.

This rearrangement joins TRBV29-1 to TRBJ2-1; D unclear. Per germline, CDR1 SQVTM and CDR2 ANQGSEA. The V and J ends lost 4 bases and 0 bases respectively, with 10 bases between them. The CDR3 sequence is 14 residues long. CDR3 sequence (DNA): TGCAGCGTTGGAACCTTCACCTCCTACAATGAGCAGTTCTTC. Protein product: CSVGTFTSYNEQFF.

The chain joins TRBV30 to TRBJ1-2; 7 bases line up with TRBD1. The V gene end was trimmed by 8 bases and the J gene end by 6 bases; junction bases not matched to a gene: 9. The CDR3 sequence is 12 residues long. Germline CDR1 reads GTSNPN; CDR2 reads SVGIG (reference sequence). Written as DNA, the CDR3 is TGTGCCGGGACACAGGGGTTGGATGGCTACACCTTC. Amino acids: CAGTQGLDGYTF.

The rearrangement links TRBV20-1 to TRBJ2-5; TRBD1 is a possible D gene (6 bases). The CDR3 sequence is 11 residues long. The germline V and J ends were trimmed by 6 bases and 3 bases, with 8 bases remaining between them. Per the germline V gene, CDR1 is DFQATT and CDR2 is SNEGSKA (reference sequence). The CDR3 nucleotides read TGCAGTGCCCACAGGGAAGAGACCCAGTACTTC. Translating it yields CSAHREETQYF.

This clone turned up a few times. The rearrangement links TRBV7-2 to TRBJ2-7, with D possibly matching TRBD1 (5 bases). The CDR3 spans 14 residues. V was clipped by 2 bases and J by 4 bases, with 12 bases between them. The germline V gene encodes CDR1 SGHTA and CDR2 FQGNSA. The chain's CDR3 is CASSLNTGPYEQYF. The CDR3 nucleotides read TGTGCCAGCAGCTTAAATACAGGACCTTACGAGCAGTACTTC.

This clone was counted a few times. For the CDR3, the DNA is TGCGCCAGCAGCCAAGATTTGGCAGGGGGCTACTATGGCTACACCTTC. It translates to CASSQDLAGGYYGYTF. V gene TRBV4-1 combines with J gene TRBJ1-2; 8 bases agree with TRBD1. CDR1 MGHRA and CDR2 YSYEKL come from the germline V gene. The CDR3 has 16 residues. Unmatched junction bases numbered 6, after V lost 0 bases and J lost 3 bases.

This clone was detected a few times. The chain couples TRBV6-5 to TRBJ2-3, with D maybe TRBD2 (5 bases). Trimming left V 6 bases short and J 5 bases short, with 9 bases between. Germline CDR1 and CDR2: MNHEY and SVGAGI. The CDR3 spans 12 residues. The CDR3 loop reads CASRGTRDTQYF. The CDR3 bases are TGTGCCAGCAGGGGCACTAGAGATACGCAGTATTTT.

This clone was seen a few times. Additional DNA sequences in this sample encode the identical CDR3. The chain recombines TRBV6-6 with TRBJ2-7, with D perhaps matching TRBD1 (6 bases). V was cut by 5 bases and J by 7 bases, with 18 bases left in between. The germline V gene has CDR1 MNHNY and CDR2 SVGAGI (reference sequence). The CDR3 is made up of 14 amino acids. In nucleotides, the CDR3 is TGTGCCAGCAGTACGGTTCAGGGGTTGGGGGAGCAGTACTTC. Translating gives CASSTVQGLGEQYF.

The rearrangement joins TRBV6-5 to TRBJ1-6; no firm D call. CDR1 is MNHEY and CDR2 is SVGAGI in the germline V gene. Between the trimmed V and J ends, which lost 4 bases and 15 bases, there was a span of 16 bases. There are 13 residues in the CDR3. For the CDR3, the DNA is TGTGCCAGCAGTTCCTCCGCGGCTTTGATCCTCCACTTT. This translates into CASSSSAALILHF.

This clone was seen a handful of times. CDR3 residues: CASSLAVGSAGANVLTF. The CDR3 DNA reads as TGTGCCAGCAGCTTGGCGGTTGGGAGCGCTGGGGCCAACGTCCTGACTTTC. The V and J genes are TRBV5-4 and TRBJ2-6; a possible D gene is TRBD2 (5 bases). The CDR3 covers 17 residues. With 0 bases removed from V and 2 bases from J, the gap between germline ends came to 12 bases. Looked up from germline, CDR1 is SGHNT and CDR2 is YYREEE (reference sequence). Supplemented by reference TRBV5-4 and TRBJ2-6, the full variable domain reads ETGVTQSPTHLIKTRGQQVTLRCSSQSGHNTVSWYQQALGQGPQFIFQYYREEENGRGNFPPRFSGLQFPNYSSELNVNALELDDSALYLCASSLAVGSAGANVLTFGAGSRLTVL.

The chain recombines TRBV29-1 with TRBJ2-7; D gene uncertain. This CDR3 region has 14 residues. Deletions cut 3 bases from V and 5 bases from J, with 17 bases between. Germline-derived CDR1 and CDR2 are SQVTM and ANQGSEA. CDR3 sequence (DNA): TGCAGCGTTGAGGACGTTGCCCTGGGCGACGAGCAGTACTTC. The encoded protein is CSVEDVALGDEQYF.

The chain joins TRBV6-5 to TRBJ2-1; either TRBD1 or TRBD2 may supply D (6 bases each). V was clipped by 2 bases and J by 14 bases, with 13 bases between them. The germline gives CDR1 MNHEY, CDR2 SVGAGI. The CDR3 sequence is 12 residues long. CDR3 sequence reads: CASSYQGGPEFF. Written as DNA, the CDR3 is TGTGCCAGCAGTTACCAAGGGGGGCCTGAGTTCTTC.

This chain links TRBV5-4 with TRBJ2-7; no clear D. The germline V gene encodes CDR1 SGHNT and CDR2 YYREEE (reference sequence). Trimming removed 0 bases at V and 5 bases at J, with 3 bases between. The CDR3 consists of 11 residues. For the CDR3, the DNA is TGTGCCAGCAGCTTGGAGGACGAGCAGTACTTC. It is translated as CASSLEDEQYF.

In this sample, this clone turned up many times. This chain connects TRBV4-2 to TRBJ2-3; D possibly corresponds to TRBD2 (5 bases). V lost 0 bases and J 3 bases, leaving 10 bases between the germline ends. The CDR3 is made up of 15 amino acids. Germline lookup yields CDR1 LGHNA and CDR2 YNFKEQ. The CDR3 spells CASSQDRTSTDTQYF. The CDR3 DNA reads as TGTGCCAGCAGCCAAGATCGGACTTCAACAGATACGCAGTATTTT.

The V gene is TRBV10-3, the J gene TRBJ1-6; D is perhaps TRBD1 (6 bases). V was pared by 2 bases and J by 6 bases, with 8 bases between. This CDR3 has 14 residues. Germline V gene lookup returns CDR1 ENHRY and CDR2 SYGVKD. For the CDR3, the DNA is TGTGCCATCAGTGAGAGACAGGCTAATTCACCCCTCCACTTT. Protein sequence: CAISERQANSPLHF.

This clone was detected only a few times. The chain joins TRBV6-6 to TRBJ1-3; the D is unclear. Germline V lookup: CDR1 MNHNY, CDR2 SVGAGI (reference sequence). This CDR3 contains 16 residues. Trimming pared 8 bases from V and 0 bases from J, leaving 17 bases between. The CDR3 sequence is CASSGTAGRSGNTIYF. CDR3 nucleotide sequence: TGTGCCAGCTCTGGAACAGCCGGCCGCTCTGGAAACACCATATATTTT.

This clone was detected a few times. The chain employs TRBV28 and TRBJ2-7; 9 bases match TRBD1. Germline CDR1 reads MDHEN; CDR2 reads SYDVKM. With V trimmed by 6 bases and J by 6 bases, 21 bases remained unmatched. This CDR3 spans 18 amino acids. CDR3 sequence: CASSKTGTGRIDHLEQYF. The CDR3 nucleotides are TGTGCCAGCAGCAAGACCGGGACAGGGAGGATAGACCATCTCGAGCAGTACTTC.

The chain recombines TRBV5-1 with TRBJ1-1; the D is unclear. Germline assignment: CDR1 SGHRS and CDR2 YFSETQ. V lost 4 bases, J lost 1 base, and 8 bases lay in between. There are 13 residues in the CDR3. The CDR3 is CASSHRENTEAFF. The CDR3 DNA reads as TGCGCCAGCAGCCATCGGGAGAACACTGAAGCTTTCTTT. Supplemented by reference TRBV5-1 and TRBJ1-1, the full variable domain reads KAGVTQTPRYLIKTRGQQVTLSCSPISGHRSVSWYQQTPGQGLQFLFEYFSETQRNKGNFPGRFSGRQFSNSRSEMNVSTLELGDSALYLCASSHRENTEAFFGQGTRLTVV.